Listed here is a single T cell receptor beta chain. This sample is part of a study of patients and donors after allogeneic stem cell transplantation. TCRdb reprocessed the RT-PCR reads with MiXCR, giving one entry per CDR3 protein. In the table there are a few hundred thousand distinct CDR3 sequences, 38% of which are singletons. V shed 5 bases, J shed 7 bases, and the junction held 8 bases outside the gene matches. The CDR3 extends over 15 amino acids. This TCR came from a human donor who was either an allogeneic HSCT recipient or a stem cell or donor lymphocyte infusion donor (not recorded which). It is not recorded whose cells these are; they may come from a transplant donor. The chain has TRBV12-3 or TRBV12-4 and TRBJ2-1; TRBD1 agrees at 10 bases. Sequenced sample: blood, either unsorted or a sorted T cell fraction (not recorded which). The CDR3 loop is CASSKSGTGVNEQFF. CDR3 DNA sequence: TGTGCCAGCAGTAAATCCGGGACAGGGGTGAATGAGCAGTTCTTC.